The 12 T cell receptor beta chains reported below all come from one sample, sequenced in a study of CD8 T cells in Susac syndrome. A quantity of roughly 0.5 to 1 ug RNA underwent reverse transcription using random hexamers. Each CDR3 protein gets one entry after TCRdb re-called the immunoSEQ multiplex PCR reads with MiXCR. In the table there are about 190,000 distinct CDR3 sequences, 95% of which are singletons. The sequenced sample consisted of CD4+ T cells from PBMCs. These receptors were obtained from a human donor in good health.

The rearrangement uses TRBV10-3 and TRBJ2-7; TRBD1 matches at 7 bases. The germline gives CDR1 ENHRY, CDR2 SYGVKD. There are 14 residues in the CDR3. V was clipped by 2 bases and J by 6 bases; unmatched bases: 7. For the CDR3, the DNA is TGTGCCATCAGTGAGGCTCGGGACAGCAGCGAGCAGTACGTC. Its protein is CAISEARDSSEQYV.

The J gene is TRBJ2-5, the V gene TRBV7-9; possibly TRBD1 for D (6 bases). Germline values: CDR1 SEHNR, CDR2 FQNEAQ (reference sequence). The length of the CDR3 is 15 residues. V dropped 2 bases and J dropped 1 base, with 11 bases sitting between them. CDR3 sequence (DNA): TGTGCCAGCAGCTTACAAACAGGGACCCAAGAGACCCAGTACTTC. It is translated as CASSLQTGTQETQYF.

This clonotype has a single count. This chain connects TRBV12-3 or TRBV12-4 to TRBJ1-1, with TRBD1 matching over 10 bases. The CDR3 is made up of 13 amino acids. The ends lost 6 bases at V and 6 bases at J; junction bases unmatched: 4. CDR3 loop: CASRYGQGAEAFF. Written as DNA, the CDR3 is TGTGCCAGCAGGTACGGACAGGGGGCTGAAGCTTTCTTT.

This chain uses TRBV7-8 with TRBJ2-1; D unresolved. The CDR3 is 15 amino acids. The germline V gene has CDR1 SGHVS and CDR2 FQNEAQ. V lost 5 bases and J lost 2, with 13 bases in between. CDR3 DNA: TGTGCCAGCAGCATGACGCCATCTACCTACAATGAGCAGTTCTTC. This encodes CASSMTPSTYNEQFF. The whole variable domain, remainder taken from reference TRBV7-8 and TRBJ2-1, is GAGVSQSPRYKVAKRGQDVALRCDPISGHVSLFWYQQALGQGPEFLTYFQNEAQLDKSGLPSDRFFAERPEGSVSTLKIQRTQQEDSAVYLCASSMTPSTYNEQFFGPGTRLTVL.

This sequence joins TRBV3-1 and TRBJ1-5, with a possible D match to TRBD1 (5 bases). Germline V CDR1 and CDR2: LGHDT, YNNKEL (reference sequence). This CDR3 region has 14 residues. The V end lost 3 bases, the J end lost 4 bases, and 10 bases lay between the germline ends. In DNA form, the CDR3 reads TGTGCCAGCAGCCAGGGGGGAACTAATCAGCCCCAGCATTTT. This translates into CASSQGGTNQPQHF.

The chain carries TRBV11-2 and TRBJ1-1; unclear D gene. Trimming took 5 bases from V and 8 from J, leaving 18 bases between them. Germline CDR1 SGHAT, CDR2 FQNNGV. The CDR3 has 14 amino acids. CDR3 bases: TGTGCCAGCAGCCATCTTTGGGGAGGCCGAGAAGCTTTCTTT. This encodes CASSHLWGGREAFF.

The chain links TRBV5-1 to TRBJ1-1; D is uncertain. The CDR3 has 13 amino acids. The germline CDR1 and CDR2 sequences are SGHRS and YFSETQ. V lost 4 bases and J 8 bases, leaving 15 bases between the germline ends. The CDR3 region has the DNA TGCGCCAGCAGCGCCGAGATACGGGGAGAAGCTTTCTTT. Its translation is CASSAEIRGEAFF.

This sequence joins TRBV7-2 and TRBJ1-5; TRBD1 agrees at 11 bases. The CDR3 spans 15 residues. J was trimmed by 6 bases and V by 2 bases; bases with no gene match: 3. Germline-derived CDR1 and CDR2 are SGHTA and FQGNSA. As DNA, the CDR3 is TGTGCCAGCAGCTTAACAGGACAGGGGGCTCAGCCCCAGCATTTT. Amino acid sequence: CASSLTGQGAQPQHF.

The chain links TRBV18 to TRBJ2-3; TRBD1 or TRBD2 may be the D gene (6 bases each). V lost 5 bases and J lost 2, with 17 bases in between. Germline V gene sequence: CDR1 KGHSH, CDR2 LQKENI. This CDR3 has 16 residues. The CDR3: CASSALMGGDTDTQYF. The CDR3 DNA is TGTGCCAGCTCAGCACTAATGGGGGGCGACACAGATACGCAGTATTTT.

The chain carries TRBV20-1 and TRBJ2-7, with TRBD2 as a possible D gene (5 bases). The CDR3 has 12 residues. V lost 6 bases, J lost 2 bases, and 11 bases lay in between. Germline-derived CDR1 and CDR2 are DFQATT and SNEGSKA (reference sequence). CDR3 DNA sequence: TGCAGTGCGTCAGAGAGGGCCTACGAGCAGTACGTC. Its translation is CSASERAYEQYV.

The V call is TRBV29-1, the J call TRBJ2-7; 11 positions agree with TRBD2. The CDR3 contains 14 residues. Trimming took 8 bases from V and 6 from J; bases not matched to a gene: 12. Germline V gene sequence: CDR1 SQVTM, CDR2 ANQGSEA. The CDR3 DNA reads TGCAGCACTCTCTTAGGGACTAGCGGCCCCGAGCAGTACTTC. It codes for CSTLLGTSGPEQYF.

The chain joins TRBV30 to TRBJ2-6, with D possibly being TRBD1 or TRBD2 (6 bases each). V lost 5 bases to trimming and J lost 0 bases, with 17 bases between them. CDR3 length: 17 residues. The germline gives CDR1 GTSNPN, CDR2 SVGIG (reference sequence). DNA of the CDR3: TGTGCCTGGCGGGGGCTCGGGGCATACTCTGGGGCCAACGTCCTGACTTTC. It encodes CAWRGLGAYSGANVLTF.